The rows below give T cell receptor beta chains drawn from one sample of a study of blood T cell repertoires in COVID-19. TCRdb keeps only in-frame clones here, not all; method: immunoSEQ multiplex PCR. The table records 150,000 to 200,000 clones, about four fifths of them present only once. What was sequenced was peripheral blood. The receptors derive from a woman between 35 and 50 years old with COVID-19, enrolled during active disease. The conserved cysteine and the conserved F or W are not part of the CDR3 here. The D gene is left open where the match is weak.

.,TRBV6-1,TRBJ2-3,ASSERTFTDTQY
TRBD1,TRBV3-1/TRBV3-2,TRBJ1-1,ATTGKGEAF
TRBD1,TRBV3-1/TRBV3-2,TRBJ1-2,ASSHLLGQASGAGYT
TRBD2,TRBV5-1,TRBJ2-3,ASSLTSGRTDTQY
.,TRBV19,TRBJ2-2,ASSIQGQQTGELF
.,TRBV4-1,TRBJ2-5,ASSLHAGLQGAQETQY
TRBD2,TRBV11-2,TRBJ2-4,ASSLDSRQLGLAENIQY
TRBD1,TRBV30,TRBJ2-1,AWRDSQGNGQF
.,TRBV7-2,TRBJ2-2,ASSLAGGDTGELF
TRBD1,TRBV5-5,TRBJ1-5,ASSLMPTGHQPQH
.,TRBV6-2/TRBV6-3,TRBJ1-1,ASSYFALGWTEAF
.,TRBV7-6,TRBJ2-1,ASSLASPRGYNEQF
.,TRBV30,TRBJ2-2,AWTARVGTGELF
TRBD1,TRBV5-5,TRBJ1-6,ASSWVFGTVNSPLH
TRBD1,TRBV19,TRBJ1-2,ASRPQGRGRTNYGYT
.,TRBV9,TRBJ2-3,ASSEFVRSTDTQY
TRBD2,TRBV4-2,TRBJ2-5,ASSQETSGSEGETQY
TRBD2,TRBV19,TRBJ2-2,ASSMGGAGELF
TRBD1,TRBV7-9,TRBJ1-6,ASIRTGTGRDSPLH
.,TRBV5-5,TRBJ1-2,ASSLVTGDGGYT
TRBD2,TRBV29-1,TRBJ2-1,SAMDRLAGGNEQF
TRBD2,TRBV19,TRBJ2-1,ASSMTSGSEQF
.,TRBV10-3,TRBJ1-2,AIGRGAEYGYT
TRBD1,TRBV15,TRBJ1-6,ATSRGETGRSGLH
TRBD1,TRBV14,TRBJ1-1,ASSLLPRGTEAF
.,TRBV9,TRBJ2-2,ASSLLVDQPGELF
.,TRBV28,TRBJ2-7,ASSSPPGDEQY
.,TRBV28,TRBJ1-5,ATGSGGRNQPQH